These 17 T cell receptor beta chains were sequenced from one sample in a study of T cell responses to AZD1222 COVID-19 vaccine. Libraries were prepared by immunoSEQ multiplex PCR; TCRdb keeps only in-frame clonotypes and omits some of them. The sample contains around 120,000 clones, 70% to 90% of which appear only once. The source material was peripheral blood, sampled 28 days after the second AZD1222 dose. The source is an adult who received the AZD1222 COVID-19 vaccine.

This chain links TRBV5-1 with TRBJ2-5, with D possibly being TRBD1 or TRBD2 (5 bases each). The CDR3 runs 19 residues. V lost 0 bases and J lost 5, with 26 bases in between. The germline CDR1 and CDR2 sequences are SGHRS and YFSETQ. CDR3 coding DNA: TGCGCCAGCAGCTTGGGGTTTGGGGGATCGGGCTTCGGCTGGGAGACCCAGTACTTC. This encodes CASSLGFGGSGFGWETQYF.

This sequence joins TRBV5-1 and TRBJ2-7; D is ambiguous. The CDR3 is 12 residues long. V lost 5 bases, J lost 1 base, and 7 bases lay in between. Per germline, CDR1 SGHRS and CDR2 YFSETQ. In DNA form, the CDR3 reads TGCGCCAGCAGGTATGAGTCCTACGAGCAGTACTTC. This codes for CASRYESYEQYF.

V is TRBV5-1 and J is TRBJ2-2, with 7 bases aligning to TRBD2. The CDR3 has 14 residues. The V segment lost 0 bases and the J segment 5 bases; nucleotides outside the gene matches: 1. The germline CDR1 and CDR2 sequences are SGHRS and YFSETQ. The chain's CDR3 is CASSLGRGTGELFF. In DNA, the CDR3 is TGCGCCAGCAGCTTGGGGCGGGGGACCGGGGAGCTGTTTTTT.

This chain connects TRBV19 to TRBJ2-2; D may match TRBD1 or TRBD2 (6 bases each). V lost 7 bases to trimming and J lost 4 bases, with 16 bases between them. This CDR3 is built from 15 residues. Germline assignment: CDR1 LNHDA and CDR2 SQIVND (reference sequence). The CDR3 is CASNRAGRITGELFF. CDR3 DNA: TGTGCCAGTAACAGGGCGGGGCGTATCACCGGGGAGCTGTTTTTT.

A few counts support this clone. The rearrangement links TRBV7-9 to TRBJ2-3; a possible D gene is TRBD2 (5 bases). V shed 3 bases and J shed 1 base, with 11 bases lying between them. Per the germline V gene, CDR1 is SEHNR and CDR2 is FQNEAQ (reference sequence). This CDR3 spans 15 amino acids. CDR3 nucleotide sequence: TGTGCCAGCAGCTTCCGGGAAGGTGGCACAGATACGCAGTATTTT. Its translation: CASSFREGGTDTQYF.

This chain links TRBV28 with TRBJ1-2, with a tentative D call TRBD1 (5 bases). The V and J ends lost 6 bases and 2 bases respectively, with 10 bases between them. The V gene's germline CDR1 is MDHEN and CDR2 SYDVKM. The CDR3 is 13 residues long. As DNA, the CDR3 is TGTGCCAGCAGGACGGGGGGGAACTATGGCTACACCTTC. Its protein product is CASRTGGNYGYTF.

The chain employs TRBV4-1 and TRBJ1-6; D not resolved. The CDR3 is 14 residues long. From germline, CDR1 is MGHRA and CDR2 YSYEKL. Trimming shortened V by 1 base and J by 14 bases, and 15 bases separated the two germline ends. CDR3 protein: CASSQGTVLSALHF. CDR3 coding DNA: TGCGCCAGCAGCCAAGGCACAGTACTTTCGGCCCTCCACTTT.

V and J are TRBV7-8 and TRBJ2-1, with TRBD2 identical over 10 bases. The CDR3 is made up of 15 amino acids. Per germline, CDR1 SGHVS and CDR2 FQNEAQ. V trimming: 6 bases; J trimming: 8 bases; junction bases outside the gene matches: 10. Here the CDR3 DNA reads TGTGCCAGCAGTCTAACTAGCGGGGTTCGGTATGAGCAGTTCTTC. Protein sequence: CASSLTSGVRYEQFF. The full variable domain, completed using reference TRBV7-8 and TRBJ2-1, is GAGVSQSPRYKVAKRGQDVALRCDPISGHVSLFWYQQALGQGPEFLTYFQNEAQLDKSGLPSDRFFAERPEGSVSTLKIQRTQQEDSAVYLCASSLTSGVRYEQFFGPGTRLTVL.

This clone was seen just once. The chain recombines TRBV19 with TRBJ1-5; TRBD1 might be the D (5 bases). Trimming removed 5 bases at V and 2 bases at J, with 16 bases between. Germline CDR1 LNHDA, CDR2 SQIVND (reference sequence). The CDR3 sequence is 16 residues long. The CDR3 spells CASSLRGREGNQPQHF. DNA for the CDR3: TGTGCCAGTAGTCTCCGGGGCCGGGAGGGCAATCAGCCCCAGCATTTT.

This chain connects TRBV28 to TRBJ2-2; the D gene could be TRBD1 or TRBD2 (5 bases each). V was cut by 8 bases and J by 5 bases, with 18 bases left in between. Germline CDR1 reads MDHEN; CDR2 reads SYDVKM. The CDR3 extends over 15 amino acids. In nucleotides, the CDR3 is TGTGCCAGCGGGGGTGGTCCTGGAGGAACCGGGGAGCTGTTTTTT. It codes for CASGGGPGGTGELFF.

CDR3 nucleotide sequence: TGTGCCAGCAGTTATGTTGAGAGATCGGGTGCTTTCTTT. Protein product: CASSYVERSGAFF. The V and J genes are TRBV6-5 and TRBJ1-1; D not resolved. The CDR3 covers 13 residues. The V and J ends lost 3 bases and 11 bases respectively, with 16 bases between them. Germline CDR1 and CDR2: MNHEY and SVGAGI.

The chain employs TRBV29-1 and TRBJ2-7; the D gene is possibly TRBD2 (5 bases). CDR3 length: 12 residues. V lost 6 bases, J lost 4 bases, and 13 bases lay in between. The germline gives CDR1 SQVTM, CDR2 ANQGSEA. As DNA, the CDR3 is TGCAGCGTCATCGACACTAGTTACGAGCAGTACTTC. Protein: CSVIDTSYEQYF.

The CDR3: CASSSRQGAYYNEQFF. Written as DNA, the CDR3 is TGTGCCAGCAGCTCCAGACAGGGGGCCTACTACAATGAGCAGTTCTTC. The chain employs TRBV7-3 and TRBJ2-1; TRBD1 matches at 10 bases. This CDR3 region has 16 residues. Germline trimming cut 4 bases from V and 3 bases from J; bases unmatched to any gene: 6. The germline CDR1 and CDR2 sequences are SGHTA and FQGTGA.

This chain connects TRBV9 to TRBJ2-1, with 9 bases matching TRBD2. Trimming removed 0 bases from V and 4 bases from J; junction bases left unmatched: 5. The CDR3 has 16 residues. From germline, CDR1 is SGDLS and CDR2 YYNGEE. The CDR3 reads CASSVVGGRAYNEQFF. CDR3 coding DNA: TGTGCCAGCAGCGTAGTAGGCGGGAGGGCTTACAATGAGCAGTTCTTC. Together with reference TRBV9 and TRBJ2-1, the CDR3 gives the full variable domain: DSGVTQTPKHLITATGQRVTLRCSPRSGDLSVYWYQQSLDQGLQFLIQYYNGEERAKGNILERFSAQQFPDLHSELNLSSLELGDSALYFCASSVVGGRAYNEQFFGPGTRLTVL.

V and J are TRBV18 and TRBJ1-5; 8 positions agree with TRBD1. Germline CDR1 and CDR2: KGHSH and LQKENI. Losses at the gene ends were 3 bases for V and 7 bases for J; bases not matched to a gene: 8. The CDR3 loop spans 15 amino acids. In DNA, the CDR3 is TGTGCCAGCTCACCGCTCCAAGGACAGGGCCAGCCCCAGCATTTT. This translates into CASSPLQGQGQPQHF.

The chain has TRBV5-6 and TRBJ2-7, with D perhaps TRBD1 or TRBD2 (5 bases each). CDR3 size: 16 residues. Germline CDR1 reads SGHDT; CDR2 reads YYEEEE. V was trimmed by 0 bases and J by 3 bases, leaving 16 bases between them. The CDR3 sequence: CASSLVSGAFNYEQYF. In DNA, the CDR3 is TGTGCCAGCAGCTTGGTTTCCGGGGCCTTTAACTACGAGCAGTACTTC. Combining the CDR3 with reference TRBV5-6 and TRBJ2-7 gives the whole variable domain DAGVTQSPTHLIKTRGQQVTLRCSPKSGHDTVSWYQQALGQGPQFIFQYYEEEERQRGNFPDRFSGHQFPNYSSELNVNALLLGDSALYLCASSLVSGAFNYEQYFGPGTRLTVT.

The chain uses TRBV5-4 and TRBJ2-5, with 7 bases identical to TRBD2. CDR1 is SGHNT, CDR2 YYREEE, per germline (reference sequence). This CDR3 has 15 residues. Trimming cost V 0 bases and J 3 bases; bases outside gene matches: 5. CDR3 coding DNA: TGTGCCAGCAGCTTGGCCGGTGCGGGGGAAGAGACCCAGTACTTC. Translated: CASSLAGAGEETQYF.